Each of the 24 T cell receptor beta chains below was sequenced from the same sample in a study of blood T cell repertoires in COVID-19. Method: immunoSEQ multiplex PCR; TCRdb's copy keeps in-frame clones and lacks some. The sample has fewer than 300,000 clones, 65% to 90% seen once; the top ten hold roughly 13%. Material for sequencing was peripheral blood. The source is a human donor in a cohort sampled during active COVID-19.

The gene calls are TRBV18 and TRBJ2-7; 8 nucleotides line up with TRBD1. Germline loops: CDR1 KGHSH, CDR2 LQKENI. With 6 bases clipped from V and 5 bases from J, the junction kept 9 bases outside the gene matches. The CDR3 covers 14 residues. The DNA for the CDR3 is TGTGCCAGCTCTACCAGGACAGGGATTAACGAGCAGTACTTC. Residues: CASSTRTGINEQYF.

The V call is TRBV3-1 (or the pseudogene TRBV3-2), the J call TRBJ2-1; D call uncertain. The CDR3 sequence is 13 residues long. Germline V gives CDR1 LGHDT, CDR2 YNNKEL (reference sequence). Trimming stripped 4 bases from V and 6 bases from J, with 10 bases between. The CDR3 DNA sequence: TGTGCCAGCAGCCTCTCAAGGAGCAATGAGCAGTTCTTC. This sequence encodes CASSLSRSNEQFF.

V and J are TRBV11-2 and TRBJ2-3, with TRBD2 matching over 12 bases. The length of the CDR3 is 16 residues. Germline CDR1 is SGHAT and CDR2 is FQNNGV. V was clipped by 2 bases and J by 6 bases; unmatched bases: 6. The CDR3 loop is CASSLRTSGNFDTQYF. The CDR3 DNA reads TGTGCCAGCAGCTTAAGGACTAGCGGGAATTTTGATACGCAGTATTTT.

The chain links TRBV9 to TRBJ2-3; 10 bases are shared with TRBD2. V was pared by 5 bases and J by 1 base, with 4 bases of the junction left unmatched. Germline loops: CDR1 SGDLS, CDR2 YYNGEE. This CDR3 has 15 amino acids. This chain's CDR3 is CASRSGTSGTDTQYF. CDR3 coding DNA: TGTGCCAGCAGATCCGGGACTAGCGGCACAGATACGCAGTATTTT.

V gene TRBV21-1 combines with J gene TRBJ2-2; the table names TRBD2, a call not compared with the DNA. TRBV21-1 is labeled a pseudogene. The CDR3 covers 18 residues. The CDR3 bases are TGTGCCAGCAGCAAAGAAATAGCGGGAGGGGGCGGCACCGGGGAGCTGTTTTTT. As protein: CASSKEIAGGGGTGELFF.

The V gene is TRBV5-1, the J gene TRBJ1-2; D uncertain. The CDR3 is made up of 13 amino acids. In germline, CDR1 is SGHRS, CDR2 YFSETQ. V was clipped by 5 bases and J by 2 bases, with 10 bases between them. DNA for the CDR3: TGCGCCAGCAGTTTGACGGTGAACTATGGCTACACCTTC. Translating gives CASSLTVNYGYTF.

The genes are TRBV4-3 and TRBJ2-1; 7 bases match TRBD2. Unmatched junction bases numbered 0, after V lost 0 bases and J lost 10 bases. Germline CDR1 is LGHNA and CDR2 is YSLEER. This CDR3 is built from 12 residues. The CDR3 loop reads CASSQEAGEQFF. CDR3 DNA: TGCGCCAGCAGCCAAGAAGCGGGAGAGCAGTTCTTC.

This sequence joins TRBV6-5 and TRBJ1-5; D might be TRBD1 (6 bases). Trimming took 4 bases from V and 3 from J, leaving 13 bases between them. This CDR3 is 15 amino acids long. Looked up from germline, CDR1 is MNHEY and CDR2 is SVGAGI. As DNA, the CDR3 is TGTGCCAGCAGTTCCGCGGGGGGCCCCAATCAGCCCCAGCATTTT. Protein product: CASSSAGGPNQPQHF.

The chain couples TRBV11-2 to TRBJ1-5, with 7 bases lining up with TRBD1. CDR3 length equals 14 residues. After removal of 3 bases from V and 6 bases from J, the junction contained 5 bases not matched to a gene. Germline V gene data show CDR1 as SGHAT and CDR2 as FQNNGV. CDR3 bases: TGTGCCAGCAGCTTCGACAGGGCGGGTCAGCCCCAGCATTTT. This sequence encodes CASSFDRAGQPQHF.

This clone was observed at least ten times. The chain combines TRBV18 with TRBJ1-4; 7 bases map to TRBD1. Germline CDR1 KGHSH, CDR2 LQKENI. The junction had 3 bases not matched to a gene; V was cut back by 3 bases and J by 5 bases. The CDR3 consists of 14 residues. CDR3 residues: CASSPDRSNEKLFF. The CDR3 nucleotides read TGTGCCAGCTCACCGGACAGGTCGAATGAAAAACTGTTTTTT.

This chain uses TRBV5-1 with TRBJ2-3; D possibly corresponds to TRBD1 (5 bases). The CDR3 extends over 15 amino acids. Germline lookup yields CDR1 SGHRS and CDR2 YFSETQ. V lost 0 bases and J lost 0, with 8 bases in between. The CDR3 sequence is CASSLGRASTDTQYF. The CDR3 bases are TGCGCCAGCAGCTTGGGCAGGGCTAGCACAGATACGCAGTATTTT. The whole variable domain, remainder taken from reference TRBV5-1 and TRBJ2-3, is KAGVTQTPRYLIKTRGQQVTLSCSPISGHRSVSWYQQTPGQGLQFLFEYFSETQRNKGNFPGRFSGRQFSNSRSEMNVSTLELGDSALYLCASSLGRASTDTQYFGPGTRLTVL.

The chain uses TRBV7-2 and TRBJ2-5, with D unresolved. V was trimmed by 1 base and J by 0 bases, leaving 6 bases between them. This CDR3 is built from 14 residues. Germline lookup yields CDR1 SGHTA and CDR2 FQGNSA. This chain's CDR3 is CASSLDRNQETQYF. CDR3 bases: TGTGCCAGCAGCTTAGACAGAAACCAAGAGACCCAGTACTTC.

The chain recombines TRBV7-9 with TRBJ2-3, with 8 bases matching TRBD1. Germline V gene lookup returns CDR1 SEHNR and CDR2 FQNEAQ (reference sequence). The V segment lost 6 bases and the J segment 1 base; nucleotides outside the gene matches: 6. The CDR3 has 15 amino acids. The CDR3 DNA reads as TGTGCCAGCAGTTGGACAGGGAGCGGCACAGATACGCAGTATTTT. This translates into CASSWTGSGTDTQYF.

Worth noting for this clone: The sample carries other DNA sequences with the same CDR3. The J gene is TRBJ1-5, the V gene TRBV19; D might be TRBD1 (6 bases). The germline V gene has CDR1 LNHDA and CDR2 SQIVND (reference sequence). The CDR3 has 12 amino acids. Trimming removed 9 bases from V and 2 bases from J, with 8 bases in between. This CDR3 is CASRQGNQPQHF. As DNA, the CDR3 is TGTGCCAGCCGACAGGGCAATCAGCCCCAGCATTTT.

This clone was recorded only once. The rearrangement joins TRBV11-3 to TRBJ2-1; maybe TRBD2 (5 bases). In germline, CDR1 is SGHNT, CDR2 YENEEA. The CDR3 totals 12 residues. The V and J ends lost 5 bases and 12 bases respectively, with 14 bases between them. CDR3 in amino acids: CASSLERSRQFF. DNA of the CDR3: TGTGCCAGCAGCCTCGAGCGGTCAAGGCAGTTCTTC.

This rearrangement joins TRBV15 to TRBJ2-7; D is unclear. V lost 4 bases and J 4 bases, leaving 8 bases between the germline ends. CDR1 and CDR2 (germline): LNHNV, YYDKDF (reference sequence). The CDR3 contains 12 residues. CDR3 loop: CATSKSGYEQYF. In DNA form, the CDR3 reads TGTGCCACCAGCAAGAGTGGTTACGAGCAGTACTTC.

The chain combines TRBV7-2 with TRBJ1-1; 9 bases map to TRBD1. The junction had 9 bases not matched to a gene; V was cut back by 5 bases and J by 5 bases. The CDR3 totals 15 residues. Germline lookup yields CDR1 SGHTA and CDR2 FQGNSA. CDR3 DNA sequence: TGTGCCAGCAGCCCAAAAACAGGGGGCTGGACTGAAGCTTTCTTT. This sequence encodes CASSPKTGGWTEAFF.

This sequence joins TRBV2 and TRBJ2-1, with 9 bases matching TRBD2. V shed 1 base and J 9 bases; nucleotides not matched to a gene: 10. Germline loops: CDR1 SNHLY, CDR2 FYNNEI. The CDR3 has 16 residues. In DNA form, the CDR3 reads TGTGCCAGCAGTGAAGAGGCTAGCGGGAATGGTAGTGAGCAGTTCTTC. Amino acid sequence: CASSEEASGNGSEQFF.

The chain links TRBV6-5 to TRBJ1-1; D might be TRBD1 (6 bases). The CDR3 is 14 amino acids. Germline V gene data show CDR1 as MNHEY and CDR2 as SVGAGI. Trimming took 7 bases from V and 5 from J, leaving 17 bases between them. CDR3 DNA: TGTGCCAGCATCAAGGGGGGGGCGAGGACTGAAGCTTTCTTT. This encodes CASIKGGARTEAFF.

The gene calls are TRBV3-1 (or the pseudogene TRBV3-2) and TRBJ2-1; possible D gene TRBD2, 5 bases. Germline V gene lookup returns CDR1 LGHDT and CDR2 YNNKEL (reference sequence). V gave up 0 bases and J gave up 1 base, with 13 bases separating them. The CDR3 covers 17 residues. The CDR3 sequence: CASSQEVGRGSYNEQFF. CDR3 sequence (DNA): TGTGCCAGCAGCCAAGAAGTAGGGAGAGGTTCCTACAATGAGCAGTTCTTC.

The chain recombines TRBV13 with TRBJ2-6; D unresolved. The CDR3 covers 13 residues. Deletions cut 5 bases from V and 0 bases from J, with 2 bases between. Germline CDR1 is PRHDT and CDR2 is FYEKMQ (reference sequence). CDR3 amino acids: CASSHSGANVLTF. In DNA form, the CDR3 reads TGTGCCAGCAGCCACTCTGGGGCCAACGTCCTGACTTTC.

The V gene is TRBV27, the J gene TRBJ2-2; 7 bases align to TRBD2. Germline values: CDR1 MNHEY, CDR2 SMNVEV (reference sequence). The CDR3 is 20 amino acids. Trimming took 4 bases from V and 1 from J; bases not matched to a gene: 18. The CDR3 loop reads CASSSKSLGRAVRNTGELFF. In DNA, the CDR3 is TGTGCCAGCAGTTCCAAATCCCTTGGGAGGGCAGTCCGGAACACCGGGGAGCTGTTTTTT.

This chain joins TRBV5-1 and TRBJ1-1; TRBD1 matches 7 bases. Germline V gene data show CDR1 as SGHRS and CDR2 as YFSETQ. V lost 4 bases, J lost 7 bases, and 7 bases stayed unmatched. The CDR3 consists of 13 residues. The CDR3 DNA is TGCGCCAGCAGCAGGACAGGTTCAAATGAAGCTTTCTTT. It translates to CASSRTGSNEAFF.

The gene calls are TRBV29-1 and TRBJ2-7; 11 nucleotides match TRBD1. The CDR3 runs to 14 residues. V lost 6 bases to trimming and J lost 5 bases; unmatched junction nucleotides: 9. The germline V gene encodes CDR1 SQVTM and CDR2 ANQGSEA. CDR3 in amino acids: CSVAGTGGTNEQYF. The CDR3 bases are TGCAGCGTAGCCGGGACAGGGGGTACCAACGAGCAGTACTTC.